The 12 T cell receptor beta chains listed next were all sequenced from one sample in a study of cytomegalovirus exposure and HLA in healthy donors. The PCR made use of 60 Vbeta and 13 Jbeta primers. Generated by immunoSEQ multiplex PCR, the TCRdb table keeps only in-frame clones and is missing some. The sample holds tens of thousands of clones; roughly 84% are singletons and the top ten take around 1.9%. The specimen was PBMCs. Receptors were obtained from a man between 18 and 35 years old in good health and CMV-seronegative.

V and J are TRBV19 and TRBJ2-4; 10 nucleotides agree with TRBD1. The junction had 12 bases not matched to a gene; V was cut back by 6 bases and J by 10 bases. CDR1 is LNHDA and CDR2 is SQIVND in the germline V gene (reference sequence). This CDR3 comprises 15 residues. Here the CDR3 reads CASSQTGTGDIIQYF. As DNA, the CDR3 is TGTGCCAGTAGCCAAACCGGGACAGGGGATATTATTCAGTACTTC.

V is TRBV28 and J is TRBJ2-7; D gene ambiguous. CDR3 size: 11 residues. V was clipped by 3 bases and J by 4 bases, with 4 bases between them. Germline CDR1 reads MDHEN; CDR2 reads SYDVKM. The CDR3 protein is CASSFGYEQYF. CDR3 in DNA: TGTGCCAGCAGTTTCGGGTACGAGCAGTACTTC.

The rearrangement uses TRBV6-1 and TRBJ1-5; D call uncertain. CDR1 is MNHNS and CDR2 is SASEGT in the germline V gene. The CDR3 loop spans 14 amino acids. V was clipped by 6 bases and J by 0 bases, with 9 bases between them. The CDR3 nucleotides read TGTGCCAGCAGCACAGATTATAGCAATCAGCCCCAGCATTTT. The encoded protein is CASSTDYSNQPQHF.

This clone has just a few counts. The chain couples TRBV6-5 to TRBJ1-3; no reliable D call. The germline V gene has CDR1 MNHEY and CDR2 SVGAGI. V was shortened by 6 bases and J by 0 bases, with 9 bases between the two germline ends. The CDR3 length is 14 residues. CDR3 amino acids: CASRPGGSGNTIYF. Written as DNA, the CDR3 is TGTGCCAGCAGACCCGGTGGCTCTGGAAACACCATATATTTT.

The V gene is TRBV28, the J gene TRBJ1-2; D unclear. Germline V gene lookup returns CDR1 MDHEN and CDR2 SYDVKM. V lost 4 bases to trimming and J lost 5 bases, with 17 bases between them. The CDR3 extends over 15 amino acids. CDR3 nucleotides: TGTGCCAGCAGTTCGTCCGGGGTAGTCCGGTATGGCTACACCTTC. This gives the protein CASSSSGVVRYGYTF.

Turning to this clone: The final CDR3 position lacks the conserved phenylalanine or tryptophan, pointing to a likely read error. This chain joins TRBV12-5 and TRBJ1-2; tentative D call: TRBD1 (5 bases). Germline V CDR1 and CDR2: LGHNT, FRNRAP. CDR3 size: 12 residues. V lost 6 bases to trimming and J lost 4 bases, with 9 bases between them. The CDR3 here is CASGYDSYGYTV. CDR3 coding DNA: TGTGCTAGTGGCTATGACAGCTATGGCTACACCGTC.

The chain combines TRBV30 with TRBJ2-7; 7 bases map to TRBD2. In germline, CDR1 is GTSNPN, CDR2 SVGIG (reference sequence). There are 11 residues in the CDR3. With V trimmed by 4 bases and J by 4 bases, 1 base remained unmatched. The CDR3, as DNA: TGTGCCTGGATGGGGGGGTACGAGCAGTACTTC. This translates into CAWMGGYEQYF.

The chain uses TRBV2 and TRBJ2-7; tentative D call: TRBD2 (5 bases). V gave up 4 bases and J gave up 9 bases, with 13 bases separating them. Germline-derived CDR1 and CDR2 are SNHLY and FYNNEI. The CDR3 sequence is 12 residues long. CDR3 coding DNA: TGTGCCAGCAGTGGGGGTGTCGGGGTGCAGTACTTC. It is translated as CASSGGVGVQYF.

V is TRBV5-4 and J is TRBJ2-3; D is possibly TRBD2 (5 bases). The CDR3 extends over 15 amino acids. Trimming pared 5 bases from V and 1 base from J, leaving 14 bases between. The germline V gene encodes CDR1 SGHNT and CDR2 YYREEE (reference sequence). The CDR3 DNA is TGTGCCAGCAGAATGAGTTGGCGGGGCACAGATACGCAGTATTTT. Translating gives CASRMSWRGTDTQYF.

The rearrangement uses TRBV5-4 and TRBJ2-1; 8 bases align to TRBD2. The CDR3 covers 17 residues. The V gene end was trimmed by 1 base and the J gene end by 7 bases; junction bases not matched to a gene: 13. In germline, CDR1 is SGHNT, CDR2 YYREEE (reference sequence). The CDR3 region is CASSLLILAGGLNEQFF. CDR3 DNA: TGTGCCAGCAGCTTGCTGATTCTCGCGGGAGGATTGAATGAGCAGTTCTTC.

This chain joins TRBV30 and TRBJ2-1, with D possibly being TRBD2 (5 bases). The CDR3 extends over 14 amino acids. The ends were cut back, 4 bases at V and 5 bases at J, with 15 bases in the middle. CDR1 is GTSNPN, CDR2 SVGIG, per germline (reference sequence). CDR3: CAWNGDLGNNEQFF. For the CDR3, the DNA is TGTGCCTGGAACGGGGATTTGGGTAACAATGAGCAGTTCTTC.

The J gene is TRBJ1-2, the V gene TRBV15; D gene unclear. The CDR3 runs to 14 residues. The germline V gene encodes CDR1 LNHNV and CDR2 YYDKDF (reference sequence). V was clipped by 1 base and J by 1 base, with 7 bases between them. The CDR3 spells CATSRGSYNYGYTF. In DNA form, the CDR3 reads TGTGCCACCAGCAGAGGGAGTTATAACTATGGCTACACCTTC. Full variable domain (outside the CDR3, taken from reference TRBV15 and TRBJ1-2): DAMVIQNPRYQVTQFGKPVTLSCSQTLNHNVMYWYQQKSSQAPKLLFHYYDKDFNNEADTPDNFQSRRPNTSFCFLDIRSPGLGDTAMYLCATSRGSYNYGYTFGSGTRLTVV.